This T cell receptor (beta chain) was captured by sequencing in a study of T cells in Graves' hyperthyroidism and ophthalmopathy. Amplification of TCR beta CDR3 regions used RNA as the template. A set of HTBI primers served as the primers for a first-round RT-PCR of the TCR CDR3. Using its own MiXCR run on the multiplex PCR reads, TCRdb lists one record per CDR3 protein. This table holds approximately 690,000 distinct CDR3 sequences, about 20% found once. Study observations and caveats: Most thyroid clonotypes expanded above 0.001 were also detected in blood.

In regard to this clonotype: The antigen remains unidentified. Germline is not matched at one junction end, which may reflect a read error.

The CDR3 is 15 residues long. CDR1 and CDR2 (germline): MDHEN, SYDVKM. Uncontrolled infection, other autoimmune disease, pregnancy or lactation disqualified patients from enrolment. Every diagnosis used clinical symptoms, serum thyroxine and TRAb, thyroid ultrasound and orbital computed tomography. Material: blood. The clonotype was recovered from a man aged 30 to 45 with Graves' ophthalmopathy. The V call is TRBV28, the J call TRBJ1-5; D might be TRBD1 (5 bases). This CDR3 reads CACSLRKGHNQPQHF. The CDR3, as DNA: TGTGCCTGCAGTTTGCGTAAGGGGCATAATCAGCCCCAGCATTTT. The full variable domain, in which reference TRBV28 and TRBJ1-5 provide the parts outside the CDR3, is DVKVTQSSRYLVKRTGEKVFLECVQDMDHENMFWYRQDPGLGLRLIYFSYDVKMKEKGDIPEGYSVSREKKERFSLILESASTNQTSMYLCACSLRKGHNQPQHFGDGTRLSIL.